A selection of T cell receptor beta chains follows, all from one sample in a study of OX40 agonist ivuxolimab in advanced cancers. Only in-frame clones appear in the TCRdb table, and some are missing; sequencing was by immunoSEQ multiplex PCR. Of tens of thousands of clones in the sample, 87% were seen once. This sample comprised CD4+ or CD8+ T cells sorted from blood, obtained in a trial of the OX40 agonist ivuxolimab. The receptors shown here come from an adult with an advanced solid tumor such as melanoma, head and neck, liver or kidney cancer. The CDR3 runs from the conserved cysteine through the conserved F or W. The order of the fields is D gene, J gene, V gene, clone size, CDR3 protein, CDR3 DNA. A D gene is named only where the DNA matches it firmly. Size values are once, few and many counts, or a class for expanded clones, and some rows have none.

>-|TRBJ2-1|TRBV23-1|-
CASSQPRDKARRNEQFF
TGCGCCAGCAGTCAACCCCGCGACAAAGCTCGGCGGAATGAGCAGTTCTTC
>-|TRBJ1-1|TRBV25-1|-
CASSVGRGINTEAFF
TGTGCCAGCAGTGTTGGGAGGGGGATAAACACTGAAGCTTTCTTT
>TRBD1|TRBJ1-1|TRBV7-9|-
CASSFPTGRNTEAFF
TGTGCCAGCAGCTTCCCGACAGGGAGGAACACTGAAGCTTTCTTT
>TRBD2|TRBJ2-3|TRBV5-4|once
CASSAGLAGSTDTQYF
TGTGCCAGCAGCGCGGGACTAGCGGGGAGCACAGATACGCAGTATTTT
>-|TRBJ2-3|TRBV4-1|-
CASSQEDSSTDTQYF
TGCGCCAGCAGCCAAGAGGACAGTAGCACAGATACGCAGTATTTT
>-|TRBJ1-5|TRBV6-5|-
CASSRGDRQPQHF
TGTGCCAGCAGCAGAGGGGATAGGCAGCCCCAGCATTTT
>-|TRBJ2-3|TRBV14|-
CASSHGAGEFGTDTQYF
TGTGCCAGCAGCCACGGAGCGGGTGAATTCGGCACAGATACGCAGTATTTT
>-|TRBJ1-5|TRBV19|-
CASSMGRRVGQPQHF
TGTGCCAGTAGTATGGGGAGGCGGGTCGGTCAGCCCCAGCATTTT
>-|TRBJ2-5|TRBV29-1|-
CSVWGTGTETQYF
TGCAGCGTTTGGGGAACAGGGACAGAGACCCAGTACTTC
>TRBD1|TRBJ2-7|TRBV11-3|-
CASSRQGLGEQYF
TGTGCCAGCAGCCGACAGGGGTTAGGCGAGCAGTACTTC
>-|TRBJ2-2|TRBV5-3|-
CARSSVSGELFF
TGTGCCAGAAGCAGCGTCTCCGGGGAGCTGTTTTTT
>-|TRBJ2-7|TRBV19|-
CASIYKGLYEQYF
TGTGCCAGTATTTATAAAGGACTCTACGAGCAGTACTTC
>-|TRBJ1-1|TRBV5-6|-
CASSFPLAVATEAFF
TGTGCCAGCAGCTTCCCCCTCGCGGTGGCCACTGAAGCTTTCTTT
>TRBD1|TRBJ1-6|TRBV27|-
CASSFGSGQGSSPLHF
TGTGCCAGCAGTTTCGGGTCGGGACAGGGTAGCTCACCCCTCCACTTT
>TRBD1|TRBJ1-2|TRBV6-5|-
CASTPIDRENYGYTF
TGTGCCAGCACCCCAATCGACAGGGAAAACTATGGCTACACCTTC
>TRBD1|TRBJ1-4|TRBV5-1|-
CASRRQGGGEKLFF
TGCGCCAGCAGACGACAGGGAGGGGGTGAAAAACTGTTTTTT
>-|TRBJ2-2|TRBV9|few
CASARGEPGELFF
TGTGCCAGCGCCAGGGGAGAACCCGGGGAGCTGTTTTTT
>TRBD2|TRBJ2-7|TRBV7-8|once
CASSGSGGIDEQYF
TGTGCCAGCAGCGGTAGCGGGGGGATCGACGAGCAGTACTTC
>-|TRBJ2-7|TRBV9|-
CASSVDAQGDYEQYF
TGTGCCAGCAGCGTAGACGCGCAGGGTGACTACGAGCAGTACTTC
>-|TRBJ2-2|TRBV7-6|once
CASSLVATPNTGELFF
TGTGCCAGCAGCTTAGTCGCCACACCGAACACCGGGGAGCTGTTTTTT
>-|TRBJ2-3|TRBV7-6|-
CASSPQNGGRDTQYF
TGTGCCAGCAGCCCTCAGAATGGGGGGCGAGATACGCAGTATTTT
>TRBD2|TRBJ2-3|TRBV18|once
CASSPGGGPTDTQYF
TGTGCCAGCTCACCAGGCGGGGGGCCCACAGATACGCAGTATTTT
>-|TRBJ1-1|TRBV5-8|-
CASSLARTEAFF
TGTGCCAGCAGCTTGGCTAGGACTGAAGCTTTCTTT
>TRBD1|TRBJ1-3|TRBV5-6|once
CASSGQGAGNTIYF
TGTGCCAGCTCGGGACAGGGGGCTGGAAACACCATATATTTT
>-|TRBJ1-4|TRBV27|-
CARPRQEEPQKANNEKLFF
TGTGCCAGACCTCGACAGGAAGAGCCTCAGAAAGCTAATAATGAAAAACTGTTTTTT
>-|TRBJ2-2|TRBV14|-
CASSGANTGELFF
TGTGCCAGCAGCGGAGCGAACACCGGGGAGCTGTTTTTT
>-|TRBJ1-2|TRBV11-1|-
CASSLEAGNSGYTF
TGTGCCAGCAGCTTAGAGGCGGGGAACAGTGGCTACACCTTC
>-|TRBJ1-1|TRBV9|-
CASSDPSDKDNAEAFF
TGTGCCAGCAGCGACCCCTCAGACAAGGACAACGCTGAAGCTTTCTTT
>TRBD1|TRBJ1-2|TRBV6-1|-
CASSTGVEGYTF
TGTGCCAGCAGCACAGGGGTGGAAGGCTACACCTTC
>TRBD1|TRBJ2-3|TRBV2|-
CASRDRRRPTDTQYF
TGTGCCAGCAGGGACAGGCGGCGGCCCACAGATACGCAGTATTTT
>-|TRBJ1-1|TRBV9|-
CASSAGMNTEAFF
TGTGCCAGCAGCGCCGGGATGAACACTGAAGCTTTCTTT
>-|TRBJ2-2|TRBV9|-
CASSVARGGTGELFF
TGTGCCAGCAGCGTAGCCAGGGGGGGCACCGGGGAGCTGTTTTTT
>TRBD1|TRBJ2-7|TRBV5-1|-
CASSDRASYEQYF
TGCGCCAGCAGCGACAGGGCATCCTACGAGCAGTACTTC
>-|TRBJ2-7|TRBV5-4|-
CASWAWGASYEQYF
TGTGCCAGCTGGGCATGGGGCGCCTCCTACGAGCAGTACTTC